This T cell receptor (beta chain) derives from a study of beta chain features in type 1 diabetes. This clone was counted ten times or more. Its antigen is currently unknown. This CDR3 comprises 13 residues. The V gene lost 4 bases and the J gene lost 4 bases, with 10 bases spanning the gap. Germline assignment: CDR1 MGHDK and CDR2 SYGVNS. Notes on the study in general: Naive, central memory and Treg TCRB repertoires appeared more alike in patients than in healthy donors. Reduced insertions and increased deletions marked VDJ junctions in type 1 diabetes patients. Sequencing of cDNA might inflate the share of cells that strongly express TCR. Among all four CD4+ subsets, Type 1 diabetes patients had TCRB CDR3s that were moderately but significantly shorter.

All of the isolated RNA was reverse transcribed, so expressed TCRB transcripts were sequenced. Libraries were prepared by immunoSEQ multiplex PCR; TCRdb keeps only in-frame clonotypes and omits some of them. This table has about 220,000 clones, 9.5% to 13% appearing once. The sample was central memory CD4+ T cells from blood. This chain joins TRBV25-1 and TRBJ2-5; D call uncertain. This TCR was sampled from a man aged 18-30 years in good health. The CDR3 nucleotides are TGTGCCAGCAGTGGTGTAGCACGAGAGACCCAGTACTTC. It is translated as CASSGVARETQYF. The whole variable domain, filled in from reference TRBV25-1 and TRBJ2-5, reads EADIYQTPRYLVIGTGKKITLECSQTMGHDKMYWYQQDPGMELHLIHYSYGVNSTEKGDLSSESTVSRIRTEHFPLTLESARPSHTSQYLCASSGVARETQYFGPGTRLLVL.